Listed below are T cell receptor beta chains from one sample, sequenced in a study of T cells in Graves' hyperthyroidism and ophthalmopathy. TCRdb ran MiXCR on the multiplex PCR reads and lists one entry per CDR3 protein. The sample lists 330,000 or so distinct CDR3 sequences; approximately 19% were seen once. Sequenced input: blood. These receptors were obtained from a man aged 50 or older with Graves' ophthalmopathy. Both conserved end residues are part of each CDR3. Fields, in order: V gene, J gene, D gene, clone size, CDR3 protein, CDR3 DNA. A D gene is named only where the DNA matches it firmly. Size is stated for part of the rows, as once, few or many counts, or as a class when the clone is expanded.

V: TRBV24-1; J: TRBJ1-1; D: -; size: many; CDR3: CATSEPQGTEAFF; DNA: TGTGCCACCAGTGAACCCCAGGGCACTGAAGCTTTCTTT
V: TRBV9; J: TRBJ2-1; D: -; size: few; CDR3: CASSVGASASSYNEQFF; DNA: TGTGCCAGCAGCGTAGGGGCTAGCGCTAGCTCCTACAATGAGCAGTTCTTC
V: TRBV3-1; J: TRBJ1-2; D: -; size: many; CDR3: CASSQGQSYYGYTF; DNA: TGTGCCAGCAGCCAAGGGCAGAGCTACTATGGCTACACCTTC
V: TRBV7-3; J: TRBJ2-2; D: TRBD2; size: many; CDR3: CASSLLSGKSGELFF; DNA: TGTGCCAGCAGCTTACTGAGCGGGAAGTCCGGGGAGCTGTTTTTT
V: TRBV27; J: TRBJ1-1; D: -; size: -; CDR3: CASSFAFDRNTEAFF; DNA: TGTGCCAGCAGTTTTGCCTTCGACAGGAACACTGAAGCTTTCTTT
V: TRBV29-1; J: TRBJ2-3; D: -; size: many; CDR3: CSVEDHRRRGTDTQYF; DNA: TGCAGCGTTGAAGATCACCGGAGGAGAGGGACAGATACGCAGTATTTT
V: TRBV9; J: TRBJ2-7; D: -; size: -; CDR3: CASSPGGHEQYF; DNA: TGTGCCAGCAGCCCCGGGGGCCACGAGCAGTACTTC
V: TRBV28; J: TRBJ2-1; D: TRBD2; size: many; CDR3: CASSLSLAVYNEQFF; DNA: TGTGCCAGCAGTTTATCACTAGCGGTTTACAATGAGCAGTTCTTC
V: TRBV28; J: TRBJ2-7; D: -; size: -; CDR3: CASSSGGFEQYF; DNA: TGTGCCAGCAGCAGTGGGGGGTTTGAGCAGTACTTC
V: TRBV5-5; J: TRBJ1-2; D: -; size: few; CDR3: CASSFDGTNYGYTF; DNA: TGTGCCAGCAGCTTCGACGGAACTAACTATGGCTACACCTTC
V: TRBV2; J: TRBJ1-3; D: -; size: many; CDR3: CASSVIKDTIYF; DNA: TGTGCCAGCAGTGTAATCAAGGACACCATATATTTT
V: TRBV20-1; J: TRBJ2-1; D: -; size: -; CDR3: CSARGDTLYNEQFF; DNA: TGCAGTGCTAGGGGGGACACCCTCTACAATGAGCAGTTCTTC
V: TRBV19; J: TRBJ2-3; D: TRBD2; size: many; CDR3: CASIGRGRSDTQYF; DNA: TGTGCCAGTATTGGGCGCGGGAGATCGGATACGCAGTATTTT
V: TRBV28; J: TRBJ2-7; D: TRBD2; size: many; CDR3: CASSNGVAGGNEQYF; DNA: TGTGCCAGCAGCAACGGGGTAGCGGGAGGGAACGAGCAGTACTTC
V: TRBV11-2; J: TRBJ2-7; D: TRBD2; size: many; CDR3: CASSLREVRYEQYF; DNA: TGTGCCAGCAGCTTGCGGGAGGTACGCTACGAGCAGTACTTC
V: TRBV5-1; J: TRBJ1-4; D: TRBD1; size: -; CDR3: CASTTEGAFNEKLFF; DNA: TGCGCCAGCACCACGGAGGGGGCGTTCAATGAAAAACTGTTTTTT
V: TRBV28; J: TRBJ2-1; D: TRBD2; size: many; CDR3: CASRGLVGEQFF; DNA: TGTGCCAGCAGGGGACTAGTTGGTGAGCAGTTCTTC
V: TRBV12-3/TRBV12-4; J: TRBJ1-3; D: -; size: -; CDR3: CASSLEGSGGNTIYF; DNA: TGTGCCAGCAGTTTAGAAGGGAGCGGTGGAAACACCATATATTTT
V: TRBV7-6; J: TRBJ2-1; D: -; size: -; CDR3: CASSFLGGVEQFF; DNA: TGTGCCAGCAGCTTCCTAGGGGGAGTAGAGCAGTTCTTC
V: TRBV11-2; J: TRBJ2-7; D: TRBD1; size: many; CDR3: CASSPGTGGWYEQYF; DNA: TGTGCCAGCAGTCCCGGGACAGGGGGTTGGTACGAGCAGTACTTC
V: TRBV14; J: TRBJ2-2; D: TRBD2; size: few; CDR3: CASSLAGGVGELFF; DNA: TGTGCCAGCAGCCTAGCGGGAGGAGTCGGGGAGCTGTTTTTT
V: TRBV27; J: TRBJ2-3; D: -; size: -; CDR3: CASRGTAPLTDTQYF; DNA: TGTGCCAGCAGGGGGACTGCGCCCTTGACAGATACGCAGTATTTT
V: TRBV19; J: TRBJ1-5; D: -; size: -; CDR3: CASSIPGDQPQHF; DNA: TGTGCCAGTAGTATACCAGGAGATCAGCCCCAGCATTTT
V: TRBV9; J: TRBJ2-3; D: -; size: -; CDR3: CASSVVGEVTDTQYF; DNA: TGTGCCAGCAGCGTAGTAGGAGAAGTCACAGATACGCAGTATTTT